Listed here is a single T cell receptor (beta chain). The antigen remains unidentified. Primers for the PCR totalled 60 Vbeta and 13 Jbeta. The method was immunoSEQ multiplex PCR; TCRdb's version includes in-frame clones alone and lacks a portion of them. The sample yields more than 150,000 clones, about 80% seen once. This sample stems from a study of cytomegalovirus exposure and HLA in healthy donors. Study-level results: Researchers reported from a later analysis that most CMV-associated TCR beta chains appeared HLA-restricted.

Germline V lookup: CDR1 SGDLS, CDR2 YYNGEE. V gave up 0 bases and J gave up 0 bases, with 10 bases separating them. The CDR3 extends over 15 amino acids. The sequence was obtained from a woman aged 25-40 years in good health and CMV-seronegative. What was sequenced was PBMCs. The chain combines TRBV9 with TRBJ2-7; D possibly corresponds to TRBD1 (6 bases). The CDR3 DNA reads as TGTGCCAGCAGCGTAGCTACAGGGAGCTCCTACGAGCAGTACTTC. Its protein product is CASSVATGSSYEQYF. The full variable domain, rest sourced from reference TRBV9 and TRBJ2-7, is DSGVTQTPKHLITATGQRVTLRCSPRSGDLSVYWYQQSLDQGLQFLIQYYNGEERAKGNILERFSAQQFPDLHSELNLSSLELGDSALYFCASSVATGSSYEQYFGPGTRLTVT.